What follows are 25 T cell receptor beta chains derived from one specimen sequenced in a study of blood T cell repertoires in COVID-19. Some clones are missing from TCRdb's copy, which holds only in-frame ones; the method was immunoSEQ multiplex PCR. The table lists tens of thousands of clones, roughly 82% of them singletons, with around 7% in the top ten. Source material: peripheral blood. These receptors all stem from a man between 50 and 59 years old with active or convalescent COVID-19.

This rearrangement joins TRBV2 to TRBJ1-2; TRBD1 might be the D (5 bases). Germline-derived CDR1 and CDR2 are SNHLY and FYNNEI. The CDR3 has 12 residues. V was shortened by 3 bases and J by 4 bases, with 6 bases between the two germline ends. The CDR3 DNA is TGTGCCAGCAGTGAGACAGCCTATGGCTACACCTTC. It is translated as CASSETAYGYTF.

This clone was recorded a few times. The chain recombines TRBV11-2 with TRBJ2-7; TRBD2 might be the D (6 bases). This CDR3 is 13 amino acids long. Germline CDR1 and CDR2: SGHAT and FQNNGV. V was pared by 4 bases and J by 8 bases, with 15 bases between. The CDR3: CASSSTGGPKQYV. The CDR3 region has the DNA TGTGCCAGCAGCTCCACCGGGGGACCCAAGCAGTACGTC.

This chain uses TRBV27 with TRBJ1-5, with TRBD1 as a possible D gene (6 bases). CDR1 is MNHEY and CDR2 is SMNVEV in the germline V gene (reference sequence). V dropped 5 bases and J dropped 0 bases, with 11 bases sitting between them. The CDR3 is made up of 15 amino acids. Here the CDR3 DNA reads TGTGCCAGCAGTGAGGGGGGGCCTAGCAATCAGCCCCAGCATTTT. This sequence encodes CASSEGGPSNQPQHF.

A word on this clone: Germline is not matched at one junction end, which may reflect a read error. The J gene is TRBJ1-1, the V gene TRBV29-1; a possible D gene is TRBD1 (6 bases). Germline V gene sequence: CDR1 SQVTM, CDR2 ANQGSEA. This CDR3 region has 14 residues. The CDR3 protein is CSVEEPGENAEAFF. The CDR3 DNA reads TGCAGCGTTGAAGAACCAGGGGAGAACGCTGAAGCTTTCTTT. The whole variable domain, remainder taken from reference TRBV29-1 and TRBJ1-1, is SAVISQKPSRDICQRGTSLTIQCQVDSQVTMMFWYRQQPGQSLTLIATANQGSEATYESGFVIDKFPISRPNLTFSTLTVSNMSPEDSSIYLCSVEEPGENAEAFFGQGTRLTVV.

The V and J genes are TRBV7-2 and TRBJ1-2; D remains ambiguous. CDR3 size: 14 residues. Looked up from germline, CDR1 is SGHTA and CDR2 is FQGNSA. Trimming pared 1 base from V and 2 bases from J, leaving 8 bases between. DNA of the CDR3: TGTGCCAGCAGCTTAGAATCCCAGAACTATGGCTACACCTTC. Its translation is CASSLESQNYGYTF.

This chain links TRBV2 with TRBJ2-1; D is undetermined. Germline-derived CDR1 and CDR2 are SNHLY and FYNNEI. CDR3 size: 12 residues. V was pared by 7 bases and J by 6 bases, with 10 bases between. The CDR3 DNA reads TGTGCCAGCAATGATCTATTCAATGAGCAGTTCTTC. This sequence encodes CASNDLFNEQFF.

The V and J genes are TRBV10-3 and TRBJ2-2, with D tentatively TRBD2 (5 bases). V lost 5 bases and J lost 3, with 10 bases in between. Germline V gene lookup returns CDR1 ENHRY and CDR2 SYGVKD. The length of the CDR3 is 14 residues. Written as DNA, the CDR3 is TGTGCCATCAGTACGGGAAGTGACACCGGGGAGCTGTTTTTT. Residues: CAISTGSDTGELFF.

This clone was seen more than once but under ten times. J is TRBJ1-5 and V is TRBV5-6; possible D gene TRBD1, 5 bases. The CDR3 loop spans 17 amino acids. CDR1 is SGHDT, CDR2 YYEEEE, per germline. The V gene lost 5 bases and the J gene lost 1 base, with 19 bases spanning the gap. CDR3 coding DNA: TGTGCCAGCAGTATATACGGGCAGGGTGTCAGCAATCAGCCCCAGCATTTT. Translating it yields CASSIYGQGVSNQPQHF.

Turning to this clone: A much larger clonotype is one base distant, so this may be a read error. Other DNA sequences in the same sample also yield this CDR3. The J gene is TRBJ1-6, the V gene TRBV3-1 (or the pseudogene TRBV3-2); D is possibly TRBD1 (6 bases). V lost 3 bases and J lost 0, with 6 bases in between. This CDR3 region has 15 residues. Germline V CDR1 and CDR2: LGHDT, YNNKEL (reference sequence). The CDR3, as DNA: TGTGCCAGCAGCCAGACAGGCTCCTATAATTCACCCCTCCACTTT. It is translated as CASSQTGSYNSPLHF.

V gene TRBV28 combines with J gene TRBJ1-1; D might be TRBD1 (6 bases). The germline gives CDR1 MDHEN, CDR2 SYDVKM. V was pared by 7 bases and J by 1 base, with 10 bases between. The CDR3 consists of 13 residues. The CDR3 nucleotides read TGTGCCAGCACCCAACAGGGGAACACTGAAGCTTTCTTT. Its protein is CASTQQGNTEAFF.

V and J are TRBV29-1 and TRBJ2-3; 9 bases map to TRBD1. This CDR3 contains 18 residues. V lost 5 bases to trimming and J lost 2 bases; unmatched junction nucleotides: 17. Germline V lookup: CDR1 SQVTM, CDR2 ANQGSEA. The CDR3 region has the DNA TGCAGCGTTCCACTACCCTACTTGGACAGGGGAAACACAGATACGCAGTATTTT. Translation: CSVPLPYLDRGNTDTQYF.

Of note for this clone: Other DNA sequences in the sample encode the same CDR3. V usage is TRBV5-1 and J usage is TRBJ2-3, with a weak D call TRBD1 (6 bases). The germline V and J ends were trimmed by 7 bases and 0 bases, with 12 bases remaining between them. Per the germline V gene, CDR1 is SGHRS and CDR2 is YFSETQ. This CDR3 comprises 14 residues. The DNA of the CDR3 is TGCGCCAGCCGCCGGGACACTAGCACAGATACGCAGTATTTT. Translated: CASRRDTSTDTQYF.

This chain links TRBV7-8 with TRBJ2-2, with TRBD1 as a possible D gene (6 bases). This CDR3 is 13 amino acids long. CDR1 is SGHVS and CDR2 is FQNEAQ in the germline V gene. Trimming stripped 4 bases from V and 5 bases from J, with 8 bases between. This CDR3 reads CASSSQGTGELFF. The CDR3 DNA reads as TGTGCCAGCAGCTCACAGGGTACCGGGGAGCTGTTTTTT.

This clone was picked up one time. The chain is built from TRBV5-1 and TRBJ1-3; 7 bases align to TRBD1. The CDR3 spans 16 residues. The V segment lost 4 bases and the J segment 3 bases; nucleotides outside the gene matches: 10. Germline V gene sequence: CDR1 SGHRS, CDR2 YFSETQ. This CDR3 is CASSPSYDRVGNTIYF. The CDR3 region has the DNA TGCGCCAGCAGCCCGAGCTATGACAGGGTTGGAAACACCATATATTTT.

This clone was found a few times. The chain is built from TRBV5-1 and TRBJ1-1; D is unresolved. The CDR3 totals 15 residues. Germline CDR1 reads SGHRS; CDR2 reads YFSETQ. Trimming cost V 4 bases and J 0 bases, with 13 bases left between them. This CDR3 is CASSPSTLMNTEAFF. In nucleotides, the CDR3 is TGCGCCAGCAGCCCCTCGACACTTATGAACACTGAAGCTTTCTTT. The full variable domain, completed using reference TRBV5-1 and TRBJ1-1, is KAGVTQTPRYLIKTRGQQVTLSCSPISGHRSVSWYQQTPGQGLQFLFEYFSETQRNKGNFPGRFSGRQFSNSRSEMNVSTLELGDSALYLCASSPSTLMNTEAFFGQGTRLTVV.

This clone was seen more than once but under ten times. The chain combines TRBV7-2 with TRBJ1-6; TRBD1 aligns across 7 bases. The CDR3 totals 18 residues. After removal of 4 bases from V and 7 bases from J, the junction contained 16 bases not matched to a gene. CDR1 and CDR2 from the germline V gene are SGHTA and FQGNSA. The CDR3 is CASSSRERQGQINSPLHF. CDR3 DNA sequence: TGTGCCAGCAGCTCCCGGGAAAGACAGGGTCAAATAAATTCACCCCTCCACTTT.

The chain joins TRBV7-2 to TRBJ2-2, with D tentatively TRBD2 (6 bases). Germline V gives CDR1 SGHTA, CDR2 FQGNSA. This CDR3 is built from 16 residues. V lost 4 bases to trimming and J lost 1 base, with 13 bases between them. CDR3 loop: CASSSNPRGNTGELFF. As DNA, the CDR3 is TGTGCCAGCAGCTCCAACCCGCGGGGGAACACCGGGGAGCTGTTTTTT.

This chain's CDR3 is CSVEAKQSQETQYF. The CDR3 DNA is TGCAGCGTTGAGGCGAAACAGTCTCAAGAGACCCAGTACTTC. This chain uses TRBV29-1 with TRBJ2-5, with D unresolved. The V and J ends lost 3 bases and 2 bases respectively, with 13 bases between them. CDR3 length: 14 residues. CDR1 and CDR2 (germline): SQVTM, ANQGSEA.

The sample holds a few counts of this clone. Here the CDR3 reads CASSPDGQGGGYTF. The CDR3 DNA sequence: TGCGCCAGCAGCCCGGACGGACAGGGGGGCGGCTACACCTTC. V is TRBV5-1 and J is TRBJ1-2; 10 nucleotides agree with TRBD1. Looked up from germline, CDR1 is SGHRS and CDR2 is YFSETQ. After removal of 4 bases from V and 8 bases from J, the junction contained 8 bases not matched to a gene. This CDR3 is 14 amino acids long.

This chain links TRBV7-9 with TRBJ2-7, with 7 bases that match TRBD1. The CDR3 is made up of 14 amino acids. CDR1 is SEHNR, CDR2 FQNEAQ, per germline (reference sequence). V lost 5 bases and J lost 3; bases outside the gene matches: 7. CDR3 sequence (DNA): TGTGCCAGCAGCCCGACCCGGGACAGCTACGAGCAGTACTTC. Translating gives CASSPTRDSYEQYF.

V and J are TRBV5-6 and TRBJ2-7, with 7 bases matching TRBD2. Germline CDR1 SGHDT, CDR2 YYEEEE. This CDR3 spans 12 amino acids. V lost 4 bases and J lost 6; bases outside the gene matches: 4. CDR3: CASSRGGGEQYF. The CDR3, as DNA: TGTGCCAGCAGCCGGGGCGGGGGCGAGCAGTACTTC.

V usage is TRBV10-2 and J usage is TRBJ1-2; D gene ambiguous. The CDR3 covers 15 residues. Germline CDR1 reads WSHSY; CDR2 reads SAAADI. V lost 0 bases and J 0 bases, leaving 8 bases between the germline ends. DNA for the CDR3: TGCGCCAGCAGTGAGTCGAGACTTTCTAACTATGGCTACACCTTC. It is translated as CASSESRLSNYGYTF.

DNA of the CDR3: TGCGCCAGCAGTGAGGGGCTAGCCAAAAACATTCAGTACTTC. The encoded protein is CASSEGLAKNIQYF. V usage is TRBV10-2 and J usage is TRBJ2-4, with D uncertain. CDR1 is WSHSY, CDR2 SAAADI, per germline. The CDR3 is 14 amino acids. V was shortened by 2 bases and J by 0 bases, with 5 bases between the two germline ends.

The V and J genes are TRBV18 and TRBJ2-4; 9 bases are a match to TRBD1. V shed 2 bases, J shed 1 base, and the junction held 9 bases outside the gene matches. Germline V lookup: CDR1 KGHSH, CDR2 LQKENI. The CDR3 loop spans 18 amino acids. The CDR3 DNA follows: TGTGCCAGCTCACCATTACCACAGGGGGCTGGGGCCAAAAACATTCAGTACTTC. Its translation: CASSPLPQGAGAKNIQYF.

The rearrangement links TRBV21-1 to TRBJ2-5; TRBD1 is the table's D call, not checked against the DNA. TRBV21-1 is noted as a pseudogene. CDR3 length: 16 amino acids. CDR3 nucleotides: TGTGCCAGCAGCAAAAGGACAGGGAGGGTCCAAGAGACCCAGTACTTC. This encodes CASSKRTGRVQETQYF.